Described below is a single TCR beta chain sequence and its context. This receptor's antigen is unknown. No much larger clone exists at a distance of one base, and base qualities are not known. The CDR3 regions of human TCRbeta chains were subjected to immunosequencing. The study's own analysis went as follows. Repertoire TCRs were checked for matches against a reference library of SARS-CoV-2-specific TCRs that had been generated using the MIRA antigen-specificity platform. Breadth was defined as the fraction of unique TCRs that were SARS-CoV-2-associated, and depth was defined as the fraction of total T cells that were SARS-CoV-2-associated. Using the MIRA data, each spike-specific TCR was assigned both to the spike region to which the TCR was reactive and to a CD4 or CD8 class. Log10-transformed breadth and depth values were compared by one-way ANOVA with Sidak's multiple comparisons tests. TCRdb stores this immuneACCESS table with in-frame sequences only. Part of the clones is absent; in the studies checked, under half of the shortfall reflects unresolved V genes, and no reason is known for the rest. From that table come the V and J calls and clone size; the DNA was used to work out D and trimming. The sample includes 130,000 or so clones, with approximately 88% observed a single time. The top ten constitute 2.5% to 3.5% of the sample.

Reading the label with the study, this specimen's time point is: baseline before first vaccination. The vaccinee samples were drawn from two UK trials, COV001 and COV002, one of which was a single-blind randomized controlled phase 2/3 trial testing AZD1222 (ChAdOx1 nCoV-19) in healthy adults. For TCRbeta chain sequencing, PBMC samples were collected from trial participants at day 0 and at day 28 after the second dose. This entry is derived from a study of T cell responses to AZD1222 COVID-19 vaccine (dated by TCRdb to 2020 to 2022). At the level of the whole study: AZD1222 recipients given second doses at about 4 weeks or at about 12 weeks were pooled, since spike-specific TCR depth and breadth were not found to differ between the two schedules. TCR sequencing was performed for about 250 trial participants, of whom about 200 were given two doses of AZD1222 and approximately 25 were given two doses of MenACWY control vaccine. Trial participants were enrolled by age into subgroups of 18-55, 56-69 and 70-plus years, and about 150, 27 and 61 TCR-sequenced participants, respectively, were included in these subgroups.

Beyond this particular receptor, the publication reports: Because no samples from the day 14 peak response were available, repertoires could be characterized only after the peak T cell response. The vaccine-associated CD4 TCRs covered the entire spike protein, and the dominant responses fell in regions 160-218 and 743-854. The 56-69-year group was small, and its depth increase did not reach significance, likely because of low power. Most participants were white British and females outnumbered males, and the authors suggested that clonal diversity may have been underestimated. Conclusions about previously exposed vaccinees are limited, since just a handful of AZD1222 recipients were seropositive for SARS-CoV-2 at baseline. Epitopes outside the regions mutated in the B.1.351 and B.1.1.7 variants were reportedly recognized by nearly half of the unique spike-specific TCRs. After two AZD1222 doses, spike-specific TCR breadth and depth were significantly higher than at day 0 and than in MenACWY recipients.

The TCR sequence derives from an adult in good health. The specimen was peripheral blood, collected on day 0 of AZD1222 vaccination.

The nucleotides are TGTGCCAGCAGCTTACAGAGAACGACCGAAGCTTTCTTT. Its protein reads: CASSLQRTTEAFF. The sequence joins TRBV7-9 to TRBJ1-1, with the D gene too uncertain to name. The CDR3 runs 13 amino acids, cysteine and phenylalanine included. Only the CDR3 portion is preserved as DNA: 39 bases, with reading frame beginning at the first base. As encoded in the germline V gene (reference sequence), CDR1 is SEHNR while CDR2 is FQNEAQ. Trimming takes 2 bases from V and 8 bases from J, and the germline ends sit 12 bases apart.